This T cell receptor (beta chain) was found in a study of T cell changes during pregnancy in multiple sclerosis. This table comes from immunoSEQ multiplex PCR, and its TCRdb copy is limited to in-frame clones, with some not included. This table holds about 100,000 clones, over 85% found once. V lost 5 bases to trimming and J lost 4 bases; unmatched junction nucleotides: 7. This CDR3 comprises 16 residues. Germline V gene data show CDR1 as SGHTA and CDR2 as FQGNSA. The chain couples TRBV7-2 to TRBJ2-3; TRBD2 matches at 12 bases. The clonotype originates from a female donor with multiple sclerosis, enrolled in a pregnancy study. Material: peripheral blood, obtained in the second trimester of pregnancy. CDR3 protein: CASSPPSGRVSDTQYF. CDR3 nucleotide sequence: TGTGCCAGCAGCCCCCCTAGCGGGAGGGTTTCAGATACGCAGTATTTT.